The TCR beta chain described here comes from a study of blood T cells in healthy people across ages. Germline CDR1 and CDR2: SGHNT and YENEEA. Trimming took 1 base from V and 9 from J, leaving 10 bases between them. CDR3 length equals 13 residues. It was with a sample-barcoded 5' primer and a J-beta primer mix that a second PCR of roughly 6 to 12 cycles was run. The template-switch adaptor, which had 12 random nucleotides, put a tag on each cDNA molecule. Each CDR3 protein is one row after TCRdb ran MiXCR on the 5' RACE reads. Of roughly 1.7 million distinct CDR3 sequences detected, 34% appear once; the ten largest clones hold about 11%. Study-wide results and limits: Estimates of diversity drawn from one million T cells were considered underestimates. Naive and antigen-experienced cells could not be conclusively compared, given unsorted PBMCs.

Details on this clonotype: Its antigen is as yet unknown.

Sequencing was performed on blood. The source is a woman in her twenties or thirties in good health. The V call is TRBV11-3, the J call TRBJ2-1, with no clear D. CDR3 residues: CASSLAYPTEQFF. In DNA form, the CDR3 reads TGTGCCAGCAGCTTAGCATACCCCACTGAGCAGTTCTTC. The variable domain in full, with the rest retrieved from reference TRBV11-3 and TRBJ2-1, is EAGVVQSPRYKIIEKKQPVAFWCNPISGHNTLYWYLQNLGQGPELLIRYENEEAVDDSQLPKDRFSAERLKGVDSTLKIQPAELGDSAVYLCASSLAYPTEQFFGPGTRLTVL.